This T cell receptor beta chain originates from a study of Ad26.COV2.S vaccination and SARS-CoV-2 variants. Points from the study as a whole: Placebo recipients trailed vaccine recipients in spike-specific TCR breadth.

TCRdb's copy holds only in-frame clones and misses some; the assay was immunoSEQ multiplex PCR. This sample has some 410,000 clones, with about 90% found just once. This CDR3 has 9 residues. Treatment noted: roughly 18 received Ad26.COV2.S at low or high dose, single or two shots; 5 received placebo; per-sample allocation not given. Sampling took place 63 days after the first vaccine or placebo injection. As to this clone: The antigen is unknown.

This receptor was taken from a person aged 18-65 years who received the Ad26.COV2.S COVID-19 vaccine or a placebo. J is TRBJ2-7 and V is TRBV21-1. TRBV21-1 is deemed a pseudogene. The sequenced sample was peripheral blood, obtained in a trial of Ad26.COV2.S vaccine versus placebo. The CDR3 is CASFYEQYF. CDR3 nucleotide sequence: TGTGCCAGTTTCTACGAGCAGTACTTC.